Listed below are T cell receptor beta chains from one sample, sequenced in a study of blood T cell repertoires in COVID-19. TCRdb's table, derived via immunoSEQ multiplex PCR, lists solely in-frame clones and lacks some. Altogether about 57,000 clones are present, over 75% being singletons, with the ten largest covering more than 4%. The sample consisted of peripheral blood. These receptors all stem from a human donor in a cohort sampled during active COVID-19. The CDR3 runs from the conserved cysteine through the conserved F or W. The D gene is left open where the match is weak. For some rows the clone size is stated as once, few or many, or as a class when expanded; others skip it.

j_call clone_size d_call v_call cdr3_aa cdr3_nt
TRBJ2-5 NA NA TRBV11-2 CASSHGSFGAQYF TGTGCCAGCAGCCACGGGTCTTTCGGGGCCCAGTACTTC
TRBJ1-5 NA NA TRBV6-1 CASSEGTPLNNQPQHF TGTGCCAGCAGCGAAGGGACACCTCTAAACAATCAGCCCCAGCATTTT
TRBJ1-2 NA NA TRBV6-5 CASSRQALPNYGYTF TGTGCCAGCAGCCGCCAAGCCCTTCCTAACTATGGCTACACCTTC
TRBJ1-5 NA NA TRBV5-5 CASSPGQRDNQPQHF TGTGCCAGCAGTCCCGGACAGAGAGATAATCAGCCCCAGCATTTT
TRBJ2-3 few TRBD1 TRBV6-5 CASSNRGSDTQYF TGTGCCAGCAGTAACAGGGGTTCAGATACGCAGTATTTT
TRBJ2-1 once NA TRBV7-3 CASSLGSTGVKFF TGTGCCAGCAGCTTAGGATCGACAGGAGTGAAGTTCTTC
TRBJ2-7 NA TRBD2 TRBV18 CASSPAASGEISYEQYF TGTGCCAGCTCACCCGCGGCTAGCGGGGAAATCTCCTACGAGCAGTACTTC
TRBJ1-2 NA NA TRBV5-1 CASSLLDNNYGYTF TGCGCCAGCAGCTTGCTGGACAATAACTATGGCTACACCTTC
TRBJ1-2 NA NA TRBV5-6 CASSSPAGAWGGYTF TGTGCCAGCAGCTCCCCGGCAGGGGCCTGGGGTGGCTACACCTTC
TRBJ1-4 NA NA TRBV5-1 CASSLRGDRNEKLFF TGCGCCAGCAGCTTGCGAGGAGACAGAAATGAAAAACTGTTTTTT
TRBJ2-5 NA NA TRBV2 CASSVGGKTQYF TGTGCCAGCAGTGTCGGCGGGAAGACCCAGTACTTC
TRBJ1-5 NA NA TRBV7-8 CASSLERAPSQPQHF TGTGCCAGCAGCTTAGAGCGGGCCCCCAGTCAGCCCCAGCATTTT
TRBJ2-5 NA NA TRBV10-3 CAVSRAIQETQYF TGTGCCGTTTCCAGGGCAATACAAGAGACCCAGTACTTC
TRBJ1-1 NA NA TRBV4-1 CASSRQDGGPNTEAFF TGCGCCAGCAGCCGCCAAGACGGGGGGCCGAACACTGAAGCTTTCTTT
TRBJ1-4 NA TRBD1 TRBV19 CASSMGTGNSNEKLFF TGTGCCAGTAGTATGGGGACAGGGAATTCTAATGAAAAACTGTTTTTT
TRBJ2-6 NA NA TRBV5-4 CASSRDGVAPGANVLTF TGTGCCAGCAGCCGGGATGGAGTGGCCCCTGGGGCCAACGTCCTGACTTTC
TRBJ2-2 NA TRBD2 TRBV24-1 CATSDFPTGGTGELFF TGTGCCACCAGTGATTTTCCGACCGGGGGGACCGGGGAGCTGTTTTTT
TRBJ1-5 few NA TRBV3-1/TRBV3-2 CASSQAQGYQPQHF TGTGCCAGCAGCCAAGCACAGGGTTATCAGCCCCAGCATTTT
TRBJ2-1 few NA TRBV11-2 CASSLGLSGFANNEQFF TGTGCCAGCAGCTTAGGTCTGAGCGGGTTCGCCAACAATGAGCAGTTCTTC
TRBJ2-3 few TRBD2 TRBV3-1/TRBV3-2 CASSQVVGLASTDTQYF TGTGCCAGCAGCCAAGTCGTAGGACTAGCGAGTACAGATACGCAGTATTTT
TRBJ2-3 NA TRBD1 TRBV24-1 CATSDPRTGGRTDTQYF TGTGCCACCAGTGACCCAAGGACAGGGGGGAGGACAGATACGCAGTATTTT
TRBJ2-1 NA NA TRBV19 CASTGYNEQFF TGTGCCAGTACAGGATACAATGAGCAGTTCTTC
TRBJ2-7 NA TRBD1 TRBV6-6 CASRDSGGSYEQYF TGTGCCAGCAGAGACTCAGGGGGCTCCTACGAGCAGTACTTC
TRBJ1-2 NA TRBD1 TRBV13 CASSYNRGFYGYTF TGTGCCAGCAGCTATAACAGGGGGTTCTATGGCTACACCTTC